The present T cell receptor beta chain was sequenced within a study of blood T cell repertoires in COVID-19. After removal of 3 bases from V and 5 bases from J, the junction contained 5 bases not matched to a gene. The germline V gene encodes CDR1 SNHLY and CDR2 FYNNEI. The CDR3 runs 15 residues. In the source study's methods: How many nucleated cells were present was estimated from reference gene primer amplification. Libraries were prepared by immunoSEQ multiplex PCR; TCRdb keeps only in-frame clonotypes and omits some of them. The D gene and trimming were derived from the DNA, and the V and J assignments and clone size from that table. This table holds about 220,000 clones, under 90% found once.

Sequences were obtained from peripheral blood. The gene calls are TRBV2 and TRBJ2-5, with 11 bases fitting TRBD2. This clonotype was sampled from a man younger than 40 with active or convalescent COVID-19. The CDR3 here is CASSELAGGRETQYF. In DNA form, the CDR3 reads TGTGCCAGCAGTGAGCTAGCGGGAGGTCGGGAGACCCAGTACTTC.